This T cell receptor (beta chain) is from a study of OX40 agonist ivuxolimab in advanced cancers. Turning to the study itself: Given to patients was ivuxolimab, an agonistic anti-OX40 (CD134) antibody. Partial responses were observed in three patients, of whom one had hepatocellular carcinoma and two had cutaneous melanoma. Study-level results: Some nonresponders likewise displayed low normalized T-cell clonal expansion. The expanded peripheral T cells' antigen specificity was not determined.

Turning to this clone: Its antigen remains unknown.

Produced via immunoSEQ multiplex PCR; TCRdb's table is partial and in-frame only. The profile shows 9,500 to 13,000 clones, about two thirds of them singletons. Germline V gives CDR1 LNHDA, CDR2 SQIVND (reference sequence). There are 13 residues in the CDR3. Deletions cut 5 bases from V and 4 bases from J, with 10 bases between. The chain is built from TRBV19 and TRBJ2-3; D remains unclear. Sequencing used CD4+ or CD8+ T cells sorted from blood, obtained in a trial of the OX40 agonist ivuxolimab. This receptor was obtained from an adult with an advanced solid tumor such as melanoma, head and neck, liver or kidney cancer. CDR3 nucleotides: TGTGCCAGTAGTCCCTCTTTCGCAGATACGCAGTATTTT. Translation: CASSPSFADTQYF.